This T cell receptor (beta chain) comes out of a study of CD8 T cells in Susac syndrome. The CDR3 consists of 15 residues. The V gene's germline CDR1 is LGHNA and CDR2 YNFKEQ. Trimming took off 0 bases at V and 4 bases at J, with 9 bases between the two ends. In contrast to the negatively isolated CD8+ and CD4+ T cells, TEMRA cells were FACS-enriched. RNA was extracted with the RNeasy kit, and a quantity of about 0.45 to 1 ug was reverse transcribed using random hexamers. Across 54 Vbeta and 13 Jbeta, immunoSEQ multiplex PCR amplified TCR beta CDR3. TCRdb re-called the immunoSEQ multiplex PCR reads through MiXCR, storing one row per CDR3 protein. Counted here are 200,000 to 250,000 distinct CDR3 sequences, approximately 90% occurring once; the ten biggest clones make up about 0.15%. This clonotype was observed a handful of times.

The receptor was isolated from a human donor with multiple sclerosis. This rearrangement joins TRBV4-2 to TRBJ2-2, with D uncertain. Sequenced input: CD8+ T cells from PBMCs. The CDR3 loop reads CASSQDLGPTGELFF. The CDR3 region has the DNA TGTGCCAGCAGCCAAGATCTGGGCCCCACCGGGGAGCTGTTTTTT.